This passage covers 13 T cell receptor beta chains from one sample sequenced in a study of vaccination effects on CD4 cells after COVID-19. After expansion with viral peptide pools in the ViraFEST assay, antigen-specific CD4+ T cells were sequenced. Following culture for about ten days, CD4+ T cells were isolated. All participants had two doses of either the BNT162b2 or mRNA-1273 vaccine. TCRdb keeps only in-frame clones here, not all; method: immunoSEQ multiplex PCR. The sample has around 69,000 clones, 70% to 85% seen once. These TCRs are of unknown antigen specificity. The material sequenced was CD4+ T cells from PBMCs cultured with HCoV-229E spike peptides, taken after COVID-19 vaccination. The receptors come from a human donor who received a COVID-19 vaccine.

The V call is TRBV5-1, the J call TRBJ2-7; TRBD2 matches at 12 bases. V gave up 5 bases and J gave up 2 bases; unmatched junction bases: 5. This CDR3 comprises 15 residues. Germline V CDR1 and CDR2: SGHRS, YFSETQ. In DNA, the CDR3 is TGCGCCAGCAGGCAGACTAGCGGGGGTACCTACGAGCAGTACGTC. Amino acids: CASRQTSGGTYEQYV.

The genes are TRBV12-3 or TRBV12-4 and TRBJ1-2; D call uncertain. This CDR3 spans 12 amino acids. V gave up 3 bases and J gave up 4 bases, with 6 bases separating them. CDR3 in amino acids: CASSLPGYGYTF. CDR3 in DNA: TGTGCCAGCAGTTTGCCCGGCTATGGCTACACCTTC.

This clone was picked up a small number of times. This rearrangement joins TRBV7-3 to TRBJ2-1; TRBD1 matches 7 bases. This CDR3 spans 18 amino acids. The V and J ends lost 2 bases and 4 bases, in that order; junction bases with no gene match: 14. Per germline, CDR1 SGHTA and CDR2 FQGTGA. In DNA, the CDR3 is TGTGCCAGCAGCTTATTCCCGGGGCAAAGACAGGGATACAATGAGCAGTTCTTC. This encodes CASSLFPGQRQGYNEQFF.

This sequence joins TRBV6-6 and TRBJ2-6; the D gene is possibly TRBD1 (6 bases). The V end lost 6 bases, the J end lost 2 bases, and 11 bases lay between the germline ends. The germline CDR1 and CDR2 sequences are MNHNY and SVGAGI (reference sequence). The CDR3 has 15 amino acids. The CDR3 DNA reads TGTGCCAGCAGCTTAAACAGGGCTGGGGCCAACGTCCTGACTTTC. Its translation: CASSLNRAGANVLTF.

The rearrangement links TRBV6-2 or TRBV6-3 to TRBJ2-7; a weak D match, TRBD2 (5 bases). CDR3 length: 13 residues. The germline CDR1 and CDR2 sequences are MNHEY and SVGEGT. Trimming shortened V by 2 bases and J by 3 bases, and 8 bases separated the two germline ends. CDR3 residues: CASSYEGSYEQYV. CDR3 nucleotide sequence: TGTGCCAGCAGTTACGAGGGTAGCTACGAGCAGTACGTC.

This chain uses TRBV10-2 with TRBJ1-1, with a tentative D call TRBD1 (6 bases). V lost 2 bases and J 4 bases, leaving 11 bases between the germline ends. Germline V CDR1 and CDR2: WSHSY, SAAADI. The CDR3 totals 14 residues. The CDR3 sequence: CASSETGTTTEAFF. In DNA, the CDR3 is TGCGCCAGCAGTGAGACAGGGACGACCACTGAAGCTTTCTTT.

CDR3 amino acids: CASSEQGTANYGYTF. In DNA form, the CDR3 reads TGTGCCAGCAGTGAACAGGGGACAGCTAACTATGGCTACACCTTC. The gene calls are TRBV2 and TRBJ1-2; TRBD1 matches at 7 bases. Trimming removed 2 bases from V and 0 bases from J; junction bases left unmatched: 3. Germline V gene lookup returns CDR1 SNHLY and CDR2 FYNNEI. CDR3 length: 15 amino acids. Supplemented by reference TRBV2 and TRBJ1-2, the full variable domain reads EPEVTQTPSHQVTQMGQEVILRCVPISNHLYFYWYRQILGQKVEFLVSFYNNEISEKSEIFDDQFSVERPDGSNFTLKIRSTKLEDSAMYFCASSEQGTANYGYTFGSGTRLTVV.

A word on this clone: This sample also contains other DNA sequences that code for the same CDR3. The chain is built from TRBV28 and TRBJ1-1, with D hard to call. Germline V gene data show CDR1 as MDHEN and CDR2 as SYDVKM. V lost 6 bases to trimming and J lost 5 bases, with 7 bases between them. The CDR3 is 11 residues long. The DNA of the CDR3 is TGTGCCAGCAGCCTTACAACTGAAGCTTTCTTT. Translating it yields CASSLTTEAFF.

The V and J genes are TRBV19 and TRBJ1-6; the D is unclear. V was trimmed by 7 bases and J by 2 bases, leaving 9 bases between them. CDR3 length: 14 residues. Germline V lookup: CDR1 LNHDA, CDR2 SQIVND (reference sequence). The CDR3 sequence: CASTSGTYNSPLHF. The CDR3 DNA is TGTGCCAGTACCTCCGGGACCTATAATTCACCCCTCCACTTT.

V gene TRBV6-4 combines with J gene TRBJ1-2, with no clear D. CDR1 and CDR2 from the germline V gene are MRHNA and SNTAGT. Deletions cut 7 bases from V and 4 bases from J, with 13 bases between. There are 13 residues in the CDR3. CDR3 DNA sequence: TGTGCCAGCACCGAAGGCAGCCTCTATGGCTACACCTTC. Encoded protein: CASTEGSLYGYTF.

The chain uses TRBV7-2 and TRBJ1-5; D perhaps matches TRBD1 (6 bases). This CDR3 spans 15 amino acids. Germline CDR1 and CDR2: SGHTA and FQGNSA. V dropped 5 bases and J dropped 5 bases, with 16 bases sitting between them. In nucleotides, the CDR3 is TGTGCCAGCAGCCCACTCCGCGGGGGCGATCAGCCCCAGCATTTT. This translates into CASSPLRGGDQPQHF.

The chain links TRBV19 to TRBJ1-2, with 7 bases fitting TRBD1. V shed 5 bases and J 2 bases; nucleotides not matched to a gene: 8. Germline-derived CDR1 and CDR2 are LNHDA and SQIVND (reference sequence). The CDR3 covers 15 residues. Here the CDR3 reads CASSAGQLVNYGYTF. The CDR3 DNA reads TGTGCCAGTAGTGCGGGACAGTTGGTAAACTATGGCTACACCTTC.

The chain recombines TRBV7-2 with TRBJ2-1; 8 positions agree with TRBD2. Germline V lookup: CDR1 SGHTA, CDR2 FQGNSA. The CDR3 is 14 amino acids. Trimming cost V 1 base and J 6 bases; bases outside gene matches: 2. Here the CDR3 reads CASSLDGTSNEQFF. CDR3 nucleotide sequence: TGTGCCAGCAGCTTAGATGGGACTAGCAATGAGCAGTTCTTC.